The 9 T cell receptor beta chains given below trace back to one sample, sequenced in a study of T cells in Graves' hyperthyroidism and ophthalmopathy. Using RNA transcripts as the source, TCR beta CDR3 regions were amplified. HTBI primers were the set used in a first-round RT-PCR of the TCR CDR3. MiXCR, run by TCRdb on the multiplex PCR reads, gives a single entry per CDR3 protein. The sample yields under 350,000 distinct CDR3 sequences, 15% to 20% seen once. The specimen sequenced was blood. The source of these receptors is a woman aged 60 to 75 with Graves' ophthalmopathy.

This clonotype has a count of ten or more. The chain carries TRBV20-1 and TRBJ2-7; 12 bases are shared with TRBD2. CDR3 length: 14 amino acids. Germline assignment: CDR1 DFQATT and CDR2 SNEGSKA (reference sequence). Trimming cost V 3 bases and J 4 bases; bases outside gene matches: 4. The chain's CDR3 is CSASPTSGRYEQYF. The DNA for the CDR3 is TGCAGTGCTAGCCCAACTAGCGGGAGGTACGAGCAGTACTTC.

This clonotype was detected ten times or more. This chain links TRBV18 with TRBJ1-1; D is perhaps TRBD1 (5 bases). The CDR3 spans 16 residues. From germline, CDR1 is KGHSH and CDR2 LQKENI. Trimming took off 2 bases at V and 5 bases at J, with 18 bases between the two ends. Here the CDR3 reads CASSPVDAGKSTEAFF. DNA for the CDR3: TGTGCCAGCTCACCAGTTGACGCAGGGAAGTCGACTGAAGCTTTCTTT.

This clonotype was seen only a few times. The CDR3 is CASSPRTGMVAKNIQYF. The CDR3 nucleotides are TGTGCCAGCAGCCCTCGGACAGGGATGGTGGCCAAAAACATTCAGTACTTC. The gene calls are TRBV3-1 and TRBJ2-4; 8 bases fit TRBD1. Germline CDR1 reads LGHDT; CDR2 reads YNNKEL (reference sequence). The length of the CDR3 is 17 residues. Losses at the gene ends were 4 bases for V and 1 base for J; bases not matched to a gene: 9.

This clonotype was picked up a small number of times. J is TRBJ2-2 and V is TRBV19, with a possible D match to TRBD2 (6 bases). The CDR3 is made up of 12 amino acids. Germline V gives CDR1 LNHDA, CDR2 SQIVND (reference sequence). The CDR3: CGSGAFTGELFF. The DNA for the CDR3 is TGTGGTAGCGGTGCCTTCACCGGGGAGCTGTTTTTT.

This clonotype was seen many times. The chain links TRBV5-1 to TRBJ1-2; D not resolved. V was cut by 0 bases and J by 4 bases, with 13 bases left in between. Per germline, CDR1 SGHRS and CDR2 YFSETQ. This CDR3 comprises 15 residues. CDR3 amino acids: CASSLGVGRAYGYTF. The CDR3 DNA is TGCGCCAGCAGCTTGGGAGTGGGCAGAGCCTATGGCTACACCTTC.

As concerns this clonotype: A much more abundant neighbour one base away suggests this may be a read error. The chain uses TRBV4-1 and TRBJ1-1; 7 nucleotides agree with TRBD1. This CDR3 is 15 amino acids long. CDR1 and CDR2 (germline): MGHRA, YSYEKL. Trimming took 1 base from V and 3 from J; bases not matched to a gene: 5. CDR3 sequence (DNA): TGCGCCAGCAGCCAAGCGGGACAGCTCTACACTGAAGCTTTCTTT. Residues: CASSQAGQLYTEAFF.

This clonotype appeared many times. V gene TRBV2 combines with J gene TRBJ2-7; TRBD1 matches 7 bases. CDR1 and CDR2 from the germline V gene are SNHLY and FYNNEI. There are 14 residues in the CDR3. Germline trimming cut 2 bases from V and 4 bases from J; bases unmatched to any gene: 5. CDR3 nucleotide sequence: TGTGCCAGCAGTGAAACCTCCAGGGGGTACGAGCAGTACTTC. Its protein is CASSETSRGYEQYF.

The chain carries TRBV5-5 and TRBJ1-2; D might be TRBD1 (6 bases). There are 15 residues in the CDR3. V was pared by 1 base and J by 7 bases, with 17 bases between. CDR1 is SGHKS and CDR2 is YYEKEE in the germline V gene (reference sequence). CDR3 sequence (DNA): TGTGCCAGCAGCTTGCTTTTGCAGGGGAAGGGTGGCTACACCTTC. This gives the protein CASSLLLQGKGGYTF. The full variable domain, completed using reference TRBV5-5 and TRBJ1-2, is DAGVTQSPTHLIKTRGQQVTLRCSPISGHKSVSWYQQVLGQGPQFIFQYYEKEERGRGNFPDRFSARQFPNYSSELNVNALLLGDSALYLCASSLLLQGKGGYTFGSGTRLTVV.

At least ten counts were recorded for this clonotype. The chain couples TRBV7-9 to TRBJ2-5, with TRBD1 identical over 8 bases. Germline V gene sequence: CDR1 SEHNR, CDR2 FQNEAQ (reference sequence). With 4 bases clipped from V and 4 bases from J, the junction kept 14 bases outside the gene matches. This CDR3 comprises 17 residues. This chain's CDR3 is CASSSTHRQGRRETQYF. CDR3 sequence (DNA): TGTGCCAGCAGCTCCACCCATCGACAGGGGCGGAGAGAGACCCAGTACTTC.